Ten or more counts support the clone carrying this T cell receptor (beta chain). This specimen belongs to a study of blood T cell repertoires in COVID-19. The trim removed 2 bases at V and 1 base at J, leaving 12 bases unmatched. The germline gives CDR1 MDHEN, CDR2 SYDVKM. The CDR3 contains 18 residues. Method: immunoSEQ multiplex PCR; TCRdb's copy keeps in-frame clones and lacks some. The table records about 180,000 clones, 82% of them present only once. The sample was peripheral blood. The TCR was taken from a woman in her 70s with acute or convalescent COVID-19. The chain uses TRBV28 and TRBJ2-7, with 9 bases that match TRBD2. CDR3 nucleotides: TGTGCCAGCAGTTTACCTAGGGGCGTAGCGGGGGCTTCCTACGAGCAGTACTTC. Translating gives CASSLPRGVAGASYEQYF.